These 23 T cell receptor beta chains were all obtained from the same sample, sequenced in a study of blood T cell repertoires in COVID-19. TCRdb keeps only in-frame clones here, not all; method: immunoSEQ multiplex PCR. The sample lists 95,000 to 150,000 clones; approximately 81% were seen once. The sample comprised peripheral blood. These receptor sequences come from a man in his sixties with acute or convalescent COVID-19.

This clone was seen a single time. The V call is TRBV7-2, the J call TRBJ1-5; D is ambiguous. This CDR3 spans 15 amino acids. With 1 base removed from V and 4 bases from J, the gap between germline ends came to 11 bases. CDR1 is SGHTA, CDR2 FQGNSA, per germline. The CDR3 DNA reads TGTGCCAGCAGCTTAGTATTAGCCCCGAATCAGCCCCAGCATTTT. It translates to CASSLVLAPNQPQHF.

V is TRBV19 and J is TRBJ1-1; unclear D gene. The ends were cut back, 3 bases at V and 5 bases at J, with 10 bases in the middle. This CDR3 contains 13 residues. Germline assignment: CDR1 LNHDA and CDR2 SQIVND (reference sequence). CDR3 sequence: CASSIGMRTEAFF. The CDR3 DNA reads TGTGCCAGTAGTATCGGGATGCGGACTGAAGCTTTCTTT. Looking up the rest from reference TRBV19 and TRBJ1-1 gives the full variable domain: DGGITQSPKYLFRKEGQNVTLSCEQNLNHDAMYWYRQDPGQGLRLIYYSQIVNDFQKGDIAEGYSVSREKKESFPLTVTSAQKNPTAFYLCASSIGMRTEAFFGQGTRLTVV.

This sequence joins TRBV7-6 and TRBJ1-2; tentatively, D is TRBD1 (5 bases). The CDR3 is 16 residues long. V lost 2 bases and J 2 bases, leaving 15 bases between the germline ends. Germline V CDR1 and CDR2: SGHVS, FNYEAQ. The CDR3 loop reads CASSLSSGFQNYGYTF. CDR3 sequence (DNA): TGTGCCAGCAGCTTAAGTTCAGGGTTTCAGAACTATGGCTACACCTTC.

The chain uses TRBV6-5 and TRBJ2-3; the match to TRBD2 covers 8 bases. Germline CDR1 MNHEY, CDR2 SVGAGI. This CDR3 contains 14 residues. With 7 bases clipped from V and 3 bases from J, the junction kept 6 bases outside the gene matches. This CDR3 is CASTDGGVTDTQYF. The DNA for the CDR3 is TGTGCCAGCACGGACGGGGGGGTAACAGATACGCAGTATTTT.

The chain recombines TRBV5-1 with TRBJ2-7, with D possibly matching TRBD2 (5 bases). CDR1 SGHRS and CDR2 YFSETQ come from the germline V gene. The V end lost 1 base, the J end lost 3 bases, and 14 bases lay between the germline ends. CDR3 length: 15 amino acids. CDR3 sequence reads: CASSLLPTRIYEQYF. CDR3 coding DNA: TGCGCCAGCAGCTTGCTGCCTACTAGGATCTACGAGCAGTACTTC.

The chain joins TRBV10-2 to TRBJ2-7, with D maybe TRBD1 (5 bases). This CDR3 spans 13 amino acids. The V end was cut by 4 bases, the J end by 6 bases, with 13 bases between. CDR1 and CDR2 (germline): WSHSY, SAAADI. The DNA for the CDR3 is TGCGCCAGCAGTGCGTTACAGGTTGCCGAGCAGTACTTC. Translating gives CASSALQVAEQYF.

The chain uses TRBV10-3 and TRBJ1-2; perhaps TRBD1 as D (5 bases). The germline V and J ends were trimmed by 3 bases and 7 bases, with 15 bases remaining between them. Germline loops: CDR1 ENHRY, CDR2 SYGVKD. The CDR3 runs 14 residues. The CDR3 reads CAISEGQGFGGYTF. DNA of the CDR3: TGTGCCATCAGTGAAGGCCAGGGTTTCGGTGGCTACACCTTC.

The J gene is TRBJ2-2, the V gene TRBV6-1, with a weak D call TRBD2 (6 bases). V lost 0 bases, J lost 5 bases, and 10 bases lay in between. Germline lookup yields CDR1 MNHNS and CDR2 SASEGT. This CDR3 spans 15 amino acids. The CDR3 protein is CASSEANGRTGELFF. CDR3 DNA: TGTGCCAGCAGTGAAGCGAACGGGAGAACCGGGGAGCTGTTTTTT.

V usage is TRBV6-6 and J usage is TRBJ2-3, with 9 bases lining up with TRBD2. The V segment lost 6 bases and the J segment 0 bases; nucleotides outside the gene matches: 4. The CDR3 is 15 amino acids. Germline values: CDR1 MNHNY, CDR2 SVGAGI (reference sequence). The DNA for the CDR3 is TGTGCCAGCAGCTCTAGCGGGGCCAGCACAGATACGCAGTATTTT. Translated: CASSSSGASTDTQYF.

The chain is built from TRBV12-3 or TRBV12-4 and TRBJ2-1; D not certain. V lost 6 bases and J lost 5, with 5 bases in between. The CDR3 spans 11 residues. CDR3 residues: CASRINNEQFF. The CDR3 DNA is TGTGCCAGCAGAATTAACAATGAGCAGTTCTTC.

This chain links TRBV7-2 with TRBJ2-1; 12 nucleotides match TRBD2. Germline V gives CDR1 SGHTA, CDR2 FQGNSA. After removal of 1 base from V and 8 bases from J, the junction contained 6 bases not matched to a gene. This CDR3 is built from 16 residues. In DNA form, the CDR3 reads TGTGCCAGCAGCTTAGGACTAGCGGGAGTATCCGATGAGCAGTTCTTC. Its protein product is CASSLGLAGVSDEQFF.

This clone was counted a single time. This CDR3 reads CASSLGGARTGELFF. In DNA form, the CDR3 reads TGTGCCAGCAGCTTAGGGGGAGCCAGGACCGGGGAGCTGTTTTTT. The rearrangement joins TRBV11-1 to TRBJ2-2, with D tentatively TRBD2 (5 bases). CDR1 and CDR2 from the germline V gene are SGHAT and FQDESV (reference sequence). This CDR3 region has 15 residues. V was trimmed by 1 base and J by 5 bases, leaving 11 bases between them. The full variable domain, with the rest looked up from reference TRBV11-1 and TRBJ2-2, is EAEVAQSPRYKITEKSQAVAFWCDPISGHATLYWYRQILGQGPELLVQFQDESVVDDSQLPKDRFSAERLKGVDSTLKIQPAELGDSAMYLCASSLGGARTGELFFGEGSRLTVL.

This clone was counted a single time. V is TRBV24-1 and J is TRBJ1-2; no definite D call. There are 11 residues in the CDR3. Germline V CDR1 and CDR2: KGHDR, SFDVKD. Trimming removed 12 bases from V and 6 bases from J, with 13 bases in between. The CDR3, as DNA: TGTGCCGCTCCCCGGGGAAATGGCTACACCTTC. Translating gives CAAPRGNGYTF.

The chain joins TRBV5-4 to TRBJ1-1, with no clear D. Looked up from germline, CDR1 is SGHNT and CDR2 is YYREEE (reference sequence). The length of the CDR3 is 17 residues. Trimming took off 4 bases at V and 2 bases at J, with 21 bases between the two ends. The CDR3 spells CASSPAQSLLTNTEAFF. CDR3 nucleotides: TGTGCCAGCAGCCCGGCACAGTCGTTACTTACTAACACTGAAGCTTTCTTT.

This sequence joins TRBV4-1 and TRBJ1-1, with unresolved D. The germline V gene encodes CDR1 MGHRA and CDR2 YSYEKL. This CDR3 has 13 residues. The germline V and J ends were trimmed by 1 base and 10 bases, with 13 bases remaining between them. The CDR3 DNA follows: TGCGCCAGCAGCCAAGGTGTGAGGGCAGGAGCTTTCTTT. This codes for CASSQGVRAGAFF.

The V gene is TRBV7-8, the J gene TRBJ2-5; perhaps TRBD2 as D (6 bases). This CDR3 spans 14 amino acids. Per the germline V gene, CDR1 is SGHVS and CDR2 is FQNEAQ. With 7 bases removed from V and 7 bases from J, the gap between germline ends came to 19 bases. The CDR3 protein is CASTSSGEKWTQYF. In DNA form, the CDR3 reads TGTGCCAGCACCTCCTCGGGGGAGAAATGGACCCAGTACTTC.

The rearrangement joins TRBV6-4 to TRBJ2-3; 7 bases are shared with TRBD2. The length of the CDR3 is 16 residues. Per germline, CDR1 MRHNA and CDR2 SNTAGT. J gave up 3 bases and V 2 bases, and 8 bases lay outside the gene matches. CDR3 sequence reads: CASSDEGGSRTDTQYF. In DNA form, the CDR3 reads TGTGCCAGCAGTGACGAGGGCGGGAGTAGGACAGATACGCAGTATTTT.

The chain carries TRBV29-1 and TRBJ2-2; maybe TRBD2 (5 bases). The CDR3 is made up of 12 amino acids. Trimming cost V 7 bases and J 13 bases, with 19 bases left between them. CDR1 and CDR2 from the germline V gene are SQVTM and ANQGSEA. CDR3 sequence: CSALLESGGLFF. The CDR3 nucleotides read TGCAGCGCCCTCCTAGAGTCAGGAGGGCTGTTTTTT.

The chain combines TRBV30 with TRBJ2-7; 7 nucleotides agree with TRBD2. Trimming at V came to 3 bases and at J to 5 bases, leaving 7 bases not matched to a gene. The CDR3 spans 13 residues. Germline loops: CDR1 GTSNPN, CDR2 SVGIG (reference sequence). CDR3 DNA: TGTGCCTGGAGCGACGGACTAGTCGACGAGCAGTACTTC. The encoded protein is CAWSDGLVDEQYF.

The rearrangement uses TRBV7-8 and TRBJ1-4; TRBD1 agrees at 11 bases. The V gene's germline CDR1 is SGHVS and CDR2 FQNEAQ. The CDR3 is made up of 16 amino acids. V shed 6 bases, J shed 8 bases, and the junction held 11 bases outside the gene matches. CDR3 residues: CASRLGQGAVKEKLFF. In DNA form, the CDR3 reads TGTGCCAGCAGACTAGGACAGGGGGCCGTTAAAGAAAAACTGTTTTTT.

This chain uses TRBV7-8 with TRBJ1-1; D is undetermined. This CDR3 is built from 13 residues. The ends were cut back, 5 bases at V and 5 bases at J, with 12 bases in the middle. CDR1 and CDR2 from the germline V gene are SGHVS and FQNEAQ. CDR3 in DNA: TGTGCCAGCAGCACAAGCCGGAGGACTGAAGCTTTCTTT. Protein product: CASSTSRRTEAFF.

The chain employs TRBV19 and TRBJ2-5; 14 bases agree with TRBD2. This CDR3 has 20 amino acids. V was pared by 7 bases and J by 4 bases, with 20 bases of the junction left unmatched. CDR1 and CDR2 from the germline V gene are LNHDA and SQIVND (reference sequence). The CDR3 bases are TGTGCCAGTACCAAGAGGAGGACGGGACTAGCGGGAGTCGGTGGAGAGACCCAGTACTTC. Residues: CASTKRRTGLAGVGGETQYF.

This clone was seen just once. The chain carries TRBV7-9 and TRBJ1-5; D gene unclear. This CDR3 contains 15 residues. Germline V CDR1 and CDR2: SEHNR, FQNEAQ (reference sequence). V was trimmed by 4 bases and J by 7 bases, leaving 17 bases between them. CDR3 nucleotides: TGTGCCAGCAGCTCCGGAACATCAATCAGGCAGCCCCAGCATTTT. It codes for CASSSGTSIRQPQHF.